The rows below give T cell receptor beta chains drawn from one sample of a study of T cell changes during pregnancy in multiple sclerosis. Assay: immunoSEQ multiplex PCR; the TCRdb copy retains only in-frame clones and omits some. Altogether about 75,000 clones are present, roughly 90% being singletons, with the ten largest covering 0.7% to 0.9%. The source material was peripheral blood, sampled in the first trimester of pregnancy. These receptors were taken from a female donor in good health, enrolled as a control in a pregnancy study. CDR3s include the opening cysteine and the closing phenylalanine or tryptophan. D genes are given only for firm matches.

d_call j_call v_call cdr3_aa
TRBD1 TRBJ1-2 TRBV7-9 CASSSRDRGNYGYTF
. TRBJ1-1 TRBV4-3 CASSQESSTDTEAFF
TRBD2 TRBJ2-1 TRBV9 CASSVEDSGGADEQFF
. TRBJ1-2 TRBV7-9 CASSLSSQPLYGYTF
TRBD2 TRBJ2-1 TRBV7-9 CASSPGGLVNEQFF
TRBD1 TRBJ2-1 TRBV5-1 CASSLAAAGTGDEQFF
TRBD1 TRBJ1-3 TRBV7-2 CASGLQGTTVGNTIYF
TRBD1 TRBJ2-5 TRBV18 CASSPFPGTGKQETQYF
. TRBJ2-7 TRBV5-5 CASSFDSPLEQYF
. TRBJ1-6 TRBV7-9 CASSPRGVVNSPLHF
TRBD1 TRBJ1-1 TRBV10-3 CAISARTGQTAEAFF
. TRBJ2-5 TRBV19 CASSIEASKETQYF
TRBD1 TRBJ1-1 TRBV6-5 CASSYWTGPNTEAFF
. TRBJ1-4 TRBV2 CASSEAQAGPEKLFF
TRBD1 TRBJ1-1 TRBV28 CASAKQGVTEAFF
TRBD1 TRBJ1-1 TRBV7-2 CASSSGQMNTEAFF
. TRBJ2-2 TRBV7-9 CASSTTGQTTGELFF
. TRBJ1-2 TRBV6-6 CASSSATDLYGYTF
TRBD1 TRBJ1-1 TRBV5-1 CASRILPNSGTGGTEAFF
TRBD1 TRBJ1-4 TRBV6-1 CASSATARQGQNEKLFF
. TRBJ1-2 TRBV30 CASFRGGNYGYTF
TRBD2 TRBJ2-2 TRBV4-1 CASSQKGGLTNTGELFF
. TRBJ1-1 TRBV2 CASTIRIAGAIGSNTEAFF
TRBD1 TRBJ1-2 TRBV7-9 CASSSLGRTGYYGYTF
TRBD1 TRBJ1-5 TRBV2 CASKTGGVRNQPQHF
. TRBJ1-2 TRBV28 CASSFNGYTF
. TRBJ2-5 TRBV27 CASSSRETQYF
. TRBJ1-4 TRBV18 CASSPPSGVGEKLFF
. TRBJ1-2 TRBV28 CASSLGQGYHYGYTF
TRBD2 TRBJ2-7 TRBV4-3 CASSPGLSYEQYF
. TRBJ2-3 TRBV5-8 CASSFQGYTDTQYF
TRBD2 TRBJ2-1 TRBV23-1 CASSPAAGTSGRRYNEQFF
TRBD2 TRBJ2-5 TRBV27 CASSLSPGTSGKETQYF
. TRBJ1-5 TRBV27 CASSGDTQQSSNQPQHF
. TRBJ1-5 TRBV5-5 CASSLALGGNQPQHF
. TRBJ2-7 TRBV13 CASSLQLYEQYF
TRBD2 TRBJ2-7 TRBV2 CASSIGLAGEYEQYF
TRBD2 TRBJ2-1 TRBV9 CASSPPAGRDNEQFF
TRBD1 TRBJ1-3 TRBV6-5 CASSLGQGGNTIYF
TRBD1 TRBJ1-1 TRBV6-6 CASILGQAALEAFF
. TRBJ1-2 TRBV5-3 CARSPGTRLGYTF
. TRBJ1-5 TRBV19 CASSTHLRGGHQPQHF
. TRBJ1-5 TRBV4-1 CASSQGRAGNQPQHF
TRBD1 TRBJ1-2 TRBV18 CASSPRQGSHGYTF
. TRBJ2-7 TRBV19 CASRPTQSYEQYF
. TRBJ2-7 TRBV7-2 CASSLVQAGALYEQYF
TRBD1 TRBJ2-1 TRBV12-5 CASGLNPQGANNEQFF
. TRBJ1-2 TRBV15 CATSRGGRPGGYTF
TRBD1 TRBJ2-6 TRBV28 CASNHQTGPSGANVLTF
. TRBJ1-5 TRBV5-1 CASSRNGGNQPQHF
TRBD1 TRBJ1-3 TRBV5-4 CASSSYRGPGSGNTIYF
. TRBJ2-3 TRBV7-2 CASSLGPGDTQYF
. TRBJ2-7 TRBV18 CASSPYPSYEQYF
. TRBJ2-7 TRBV6-1 CASSVTGTQYEQYF
. TRBJ2-6 TRBV5-1 CASSLALSSGANVLTF
TRBD2 TRBJ2-1 TRBV2 CASRPTSGGFANEQFF
. TRBJ1-1 TRBV27 CASSLSFVSTEAFF